This T cell receptor (beta chain) was recovered during a study of PD-L1 blockade in urothelial cancer. Study-level findings and limits: The study found that durable-benefit patients expanded tumor-associated blood clones more at 3 weeks. Below-median pretreatment blood TCR clonality was a predictor of better survival.

This clone turned up a few times. Its antigen is not identified. This CDR3 is built from 13 residues. In germline, CDR1 is SEHNR, CDR2 FQNEAQ (reference sequence). The ends lost 1 base at V and 12 bases at J; junction bases unmatched: 3. Method: immunoSEQ multiplex PCR; TCRdb's copy keeps in-frame clones and lacks some. The table shows approximately 51,000 clones, with around 87% occurring only once. Each patient's cancer was a locally advanced or metastatic urothelial carcinoma. The sequence was obtained from a man in his sixties with urothelial cancer. The J gene is TRBJ2-1, the V gene TRBV7-9; 10 bases map to TRBD2. The source material was PBMCs, sampled around atezolizumab (anti-PD-L1) treatment. CDR3 in amino acids: CASSLVTSGAQFF. CDR3 nucleotide sequence: TGTGCCAGCAGCTTAGTCACTAGCGGGGCGCAGTTCTTC.